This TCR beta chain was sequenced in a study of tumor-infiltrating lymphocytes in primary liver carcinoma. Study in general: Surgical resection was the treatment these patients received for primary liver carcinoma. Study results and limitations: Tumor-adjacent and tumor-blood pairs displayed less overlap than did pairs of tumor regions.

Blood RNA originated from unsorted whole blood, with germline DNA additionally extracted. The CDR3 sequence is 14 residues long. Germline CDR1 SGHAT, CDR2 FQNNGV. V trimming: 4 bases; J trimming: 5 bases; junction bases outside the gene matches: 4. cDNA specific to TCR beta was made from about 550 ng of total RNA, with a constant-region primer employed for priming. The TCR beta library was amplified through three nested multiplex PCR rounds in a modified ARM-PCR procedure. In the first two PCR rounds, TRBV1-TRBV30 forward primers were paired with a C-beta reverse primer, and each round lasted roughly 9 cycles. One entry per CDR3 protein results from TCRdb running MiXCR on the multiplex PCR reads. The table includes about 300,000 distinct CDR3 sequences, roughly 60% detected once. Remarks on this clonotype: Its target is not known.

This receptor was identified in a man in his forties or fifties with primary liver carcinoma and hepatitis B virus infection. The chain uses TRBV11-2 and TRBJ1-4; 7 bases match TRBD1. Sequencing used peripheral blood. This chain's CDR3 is CASSSWDRNEKLFF. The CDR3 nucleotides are TGTGCCAGCAGCTCCTGGGACAGAAATGAAAAACTGTTTTTT.